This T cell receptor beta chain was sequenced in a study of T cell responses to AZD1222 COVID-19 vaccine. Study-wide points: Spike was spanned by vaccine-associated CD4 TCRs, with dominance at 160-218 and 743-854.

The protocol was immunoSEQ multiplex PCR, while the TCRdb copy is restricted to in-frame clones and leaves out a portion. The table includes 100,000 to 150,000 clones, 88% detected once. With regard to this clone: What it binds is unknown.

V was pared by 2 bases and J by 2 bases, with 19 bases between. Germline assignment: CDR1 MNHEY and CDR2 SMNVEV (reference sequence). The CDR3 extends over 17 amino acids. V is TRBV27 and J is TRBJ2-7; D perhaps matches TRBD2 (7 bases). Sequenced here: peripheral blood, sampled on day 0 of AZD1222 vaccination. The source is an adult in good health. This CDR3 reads CASSLGGGAEYTYEQYF. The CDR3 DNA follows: TGTGCCAGCAGTTTAGGGGGGGGCGCGGAATACACCTACGAGCAGTACTTC.